This T cell receptor beta chain derives from a study of cytomegalovirus exposure and HLA in healthy donors. Study results and caveats: The study reported that TCR beta sequences accurately predicted HLA-A and HLA-B alleles in most subjects. Several V segments, TRBV6-2 and TRBV6-3 among them, could not be told apart and were dropped.

Vbeta (60) and Jbeta (13) primers were used in the PCR. Methods used by the authors: In a later analysis, around 11 million of 65 million to 80 million unique beta chains occurred in at least two donors. Profiling relied on immunoSEQ multiplex PCR, and the TCRdb table lists in-frame clones only, not all of them. V, J and clone size were drawn from that table, and D and trimming were deduced from the DNA. Seen here are roughly 170,000 clones, roughly four fifths observed once, and the top ten hold roughly 2%. This clone showed up just once. Antigen unknown. Germline-derived CDR1 and CDR2 are SGHTA and FQGTGA. V was pared by 1 base and J by 4 bases, with 3 bases of the junction left unmatched. The CDR3 is 15 residues long. Whereas donors were nominally healthy upon sampling, unrecorded immune exposures were probable.

This chain links TRBV7-3 with TRBJ2-1, with 8 bases aligning to TRBD1. The specimen was PBMCs. The receptor was derived from a woman in her twenties or thirties in good health and CMV-seronegative. In nucleotides, the CDR3 is TGTGCCAGCAGCTTAAGACAGGGGTTGTACAATGAGCAGTTCTTC. Protein: CASSLRQGLYNEQFF.